The 10 T cell receptor beta chains given below trace back to one sample, sequenced in a study of blood T cells in healthy people across ages (dated by TCRdb to between 2015 and 2016). Library creation used 5' RACE. A second PCR of roughly 6 to 11 cycles was run with a J-beta primer mix and a sample-barcoded 5' primer. TCRdb ran its own pipeline on the public reads, namely fastp trimming at Q25 and MiXCR clone calling, and kept in-frame beta chains. Identical CDR3 protein sequences are pooled into one entry, listed with their most common genes and DNA. The table for this sample lists 1.8 million or so distinct CDR3 sequences; about two fifths of them were counted only once. The ten most abundant clones make up 20% to 25% of the sample. Specimen: blood. The receptors were sampled from a human donor in good health.

The chain has TRBV7-2 and TRBJ1-1; no reliable D call. V lost 6 bases and J lost 3, with 14 bases in between. Per germline, CDR1 SGHTA and CDR2 FQGNSA. The CDR3 spans 14 residues. CDR3 DNA: TGTGCCAGCAGTTCCCACTCCGGGCACACTGAAGCTTTCTTT. Translation: CASSSHSGHTEAFF. Combining the CDR3 with reference TRBV7-2 and TRBJ1-1 gives the whole variable domain GAGVSQSPSNKVTEKGKDVELRCDPISGHTALYWYRQSLGQGLEFLIYFQGNSAPDKSGLPSDRFSAERTGGSVSTLTIQRTQQEDSAVYLCASSSHSGHTEAFFGQGTRLTVV.

V is TRBV7-2 and J is TRBJ1-2; D remains ambiguous. CDR3 length: 12 residues. In germline, CDR1 is SGHTA, CDR2 FQGNSA. Trimming stripped 3 bases from V and 5 bases from J, with 7 bases between. The CDR3 DNA follows: TGTGCCAGCAGCTTCTCGATTTATGGCTACACCTTC. Translation: CASSFSIYGYTF.

The V gene is TRBV7-9, the J gene TRBJ2-1; D is perhaps TRBD2 (5 bases). The CDR3 spans 16 residues. Germline CDR1 and CDR2: SEHNR and FQNEAQ (reference sequence). Trimming removed 1 base at V and 3 bases at J, with 13 bases between. CDR3 region: CASSLGQLVVYNEQFF. The CDR3 coding sequence is TGTGCCAGCAGCTTAGGTCAACTAGTGGTCTACAATGAGCAGTTCTTC.

Notes on this clonotype: An end of the junction differs from the germline gene, which may be a read error. The V and J genes are TRBV29-1 and TRBJ2-4, with D perhaps matching TRBD1 or TRBD2 (5 bases each). Germline loops: CDR1 SQVTM, CDR2 ANQGSEA. The CDR3 has 12 amino acids. CDR3 sequence reads: CGVYRGENIQYF. In nucleotides, the CDR3 is TGCGGCGTCTACCGGGGCGAAAACATTCAGTACTTC. The full variable domain, with the rest looked up from reference TRBV29-1 and TRBJ2-4, is SAVISQKPSRDICQRGTSLTIQCQVDSQVTMMFWYRQQPGQSLTLIATANQGSEATYESGFVIDKFPISRPNLTFSTLTVSNMSPEDSSIYLCGVYRGENIQYFGAGTRLSVL.

Details on this clonotype: This may arise from a read error, as a much more abundant clone is one base away. The V and J genes are TRBV7-9 and TRBJ1-2, with 8 bases aligning to TRBD1. The CDR3 is 18 amino acids. Germline lookup yields CDR1 SEHNR and CDR2 FQNEAQ (reference sequence). The CDR3 sequence is CAGSLGAAGTGNNYGYTF. For the CDR3, the DNA is TGTGCCGGCAGCTTAGGAGCGGCCGGGACAGGAAATAACTATGGCTACACCTTC.

This clonotype has more than one count but fewer than ten. CDR3 in amino acids: CSARGVAGGNDEQYF. CDR3 coding DNA: TGCAGTGCTAGGGGGGTCGCGGGGGGTAATGACGAGCAGTACTTC. The chain has TRBV20-1 and TRBJ2-4, with 8 bases matching TRBD2. The J call may be incorrect, as the DNA end agrees better with TRBJ2-7. CDR3 length: 15 residues. Germline loops: CDR1 DFQATT, CDR2 SNEGSKA (reference sequence).

Comments on this clonotype: Because the CDR3's place on the DNA is in doubt, the DNA is left out and the CDR3 is given as listed by TCRdb. CDR3 sequence: CASSLGSDGYTFGSGEETQYF. The chain employs TRBV11-1 and TRBJ2-5; the table names TRBD1, a call not compared with the DNA. Including both end residues, the CDR3 is 21 amino acids long. Per the germline V gene, CDR1 is SGHAT and CDR2 is FQDESV (reference sequence).

The chain is built from TRBV6-6 and TRBJ2-7; D perhaps matches TRBD1 (6 bases). The CDR3 sequence is 16 residues long. Looked up from germline, CDR1 is MNHNY and CDR2 is SVGAGI (reference sequence). V was cut by 5 bases and J by 2 bases, with 19 bases left in between. The CDR3 is CASSARITGNPYEQYF. CDR3 nucleotide sequence: TGTGCCAGCAGTGCCCGGATTACAGGGAACCCCTACGAGCAGTACTTC.

As for this clonotype: One base away lies a much larger clone, so this may be a sequencing read error. The chain links TRBV12-3 or TRBV12-4 to TRBJ2-7; D gene uncertain. The CDR3 runs 12 residues. In DNA form, the CDR3 reads TGTACCAGCAGTTTCCTACCCTACGAGCAGTACTTC. This codes for CTSSFLPYEQYF.

The chain carries TRBV6-2 or TRBV6-3 and TRBJ1-2; D remains unclear. Looked up from germline, CDR1 is MNHEY and CDR2 is SVGEGT. Trimming removed 10 bases at V and 8 bases at J, with 20 bases between. The CDR3 has 13 residues. The CDR3 DNA reads TGTGCCAACAACCATAATACGGCAAGCGGCTACACCTTC. Its translation is CANNHNTASGYTF.